Below, 14 T cell receptor beta chains from the same sample are listed, as sequenced in a study of vaccination effects on CD4 cells after COVID-19. Viral peptide pools were used in the ViraFEST assay to expand antigen-specific CD4+ T cells, and sequencing came afterward. When ten to eleven days of culture had elapsed, CD4+ T cells were isolated. Vaccination of participants consisted of two doses of either the BNT162b2 or mRNA-1273 vaccine. Here immunoSEQ multiplex PCR was the method, and the copy in TCRdb shows in-frame clones only, minus some. The sample lists nearly 30,000 clones, around 74% occurring once. For these receptors, no antigen is known. Here the sequenced sample was CD4+ T cells from PBMCs cultured with HCoV-OC43 spike peptides, taken after COVID-19 vaccination. Subset described: HCoV-OC43 spike overlapping peptide pool stimulation. The source of these receptors is a human donor who received a COVID-19 vaccine.

The chain combines TRBV11-2 with TRBJ2-1; 7 bases align to TRBD2. CDR1 and CDR2 from the germline V gene are SGHAT and FQNNGV. The CDR3 length is 18 residues. After removal of 1 base from V and 0 bases from J, the junction contained 9 bases not matched to a gene. Written as DNA, the CDR3 is TGTGCCAGCAGCTTAGTGTTTGGAACGGGGGGCTCCTACAATGAGCAGTTCTTC. This translates into CASSLVFGTGGSYNEQFF.

CDR3 sequence: CASSLSSGNTIYF. DNA of the CDR3: TGTGCCAGCAGCTTATCCTCTGGAAACACCATATATTTT. The chain recombines TRBV7-9 with TRBJ1-3; no definite D call. This CDR3 is built from 13 residues. The germline V and J ends were trimmed by 2 bases and 0 bases, with 2 bases remaining between them. The germline CDR1 and CDR2 sequences are SEHNR and FQNEAQ (reference sequence).

The rearrangement joins TRBV15 to TRBJ1-2, with 7 bases fitting TRBD1. Germline CDR1 is LNHNV and CDR2 is YYDKDF (reference sequence). The CDR3 sequence is 16 residues long. Trimming removed 1 base from V and 4 bases from J; junction bases left unmatched: 9. CDR3 protein: CATSRVAGGRGYGYTF. CDR3 coding DNA: TGTGCCACCAGCAGAGTGGCAGGGGGAAGGGGCTATGGCTACACCTTC.

The chain is built from TRBV5-1 and TRBJ1-1; TRBD1 might be the D (5 bases). V was pared by 0 bases and J by 1 base, with 25 bases between. The germline CDR1 and CDR2 sequences are SGHRS and YFSETQ. This CDR3 has 20 residues. The CDR3 bases are TGCGCCAGCAGCTTGGTTCTAATGGGGGTACGGGGGGTCGGGAACACTGAAGCTTTCTTT. Encoded protein: CASSLVLMGVRGVGNTEAFF.

The chain employs TRBV20-1 and TRBJ1-1; D gene ambiguous. The CDR3 extends over 11 amino acids. Germline V lookup: CDR1 DFQATT, CDR2 SNEGSKA (reference sequence). The V and J ends lost 3 bases and 1 base respectively, with 3 bases between them. In DNA form, the CDR3 reads TGCAGTGCTAGTGGGAACACTGAAGCTTTCTTT. It codes for CSASGNTEAFF.

This clone was counted a few times. The gene calls are TRBV6-1 and TRBJ2-7, with 10 bases matching TRBD1. The CDR3 runs 14 residues. V lost 5 bases to trimming and J lost 7 bases; unmatched junction nucleotides: 8. Germline V gene lookup returns CDR1 MNHNS and CDR2 SASEGT. The CDR3 is CASSTPGQGSEQYF. In DNA, the CDR3 is TGTGCCAGCAGTACGCCGGGACAGGGGTCAGAGCAGTACTTC.

The V call is TRBV6-1, the J call TRBJ2-2, with 7 bases fitting TRBD2. Germline assignment: CDR1 MNHNS and CDR2 SASEGT. The CDR3 has 13 residues. With V trimmed by 1 base and J by 15 bases, 8 bases remained unmatched. The CDR3 here is CASSEEWGGLVFF. CDR3 nucleotides: TGTGCCAGCAGTGAAGAATGGGGGGGTCTCGTGTTTTTT.

V usage is TRBV10-3 and J usage is TRBJ2-5; 9 bases are shared with TRBD1. CDR3 length: 15 residues. The germline CDR1 and CDR2 sequences are ENHRY and SYGVKD. Germline trimming cut 2 bases from V and 4 bases from J; bases unmatched to any gene: 5. CDR3 amino acids: CAISEPGQGTETQYF. The CDR3 nucleotides read TGTGCCATCAGTGAGCCGGGACAGGGTACAGAGACCCAGTACTTC.

This chain uses TRBV3-1 (or the pseudogene TRBV3-2) with TRBJ2-7, with D unclear. V lost 7 bases and J 4 bases, leaving 14 bases between the germline ends. The length of the CDR3 is 13 residues. Looked up from germline, CDR1 is LGHDT and CDR2 is YNNKEL (reference sequence). The CDR3 is CASKPDGPYEQYF. The CDR3 DNA reads as TGTGCCAGCAAACCGGACGGTCCTTACGAGCAGTACTTC.

The rearrangement uses TRBV4-1 and TRBJ2-3, with D perhaps TRBD2 (6 bases). Germline CDR1 and CDR2: MGHRA and YSYEKL. V gave up 0 bases and J gave up 7 bases, with 14 bases separating them. CDR3 length: 15 residues. CDR3 coding DNA: TGCGCCAGCAGCCAAGATCGGGTTAGCGGCAATACGCAGTATTTT. The encoded protein is CASSQDRVSGNTQYF.

This chain joins TRBV10-3 and TRBJ1-1; TRBD1 aligns across 9 bases. The CDR3 consists of 15 residues. Germline CDR1 and CDR2: ENHRY and SYGVKD. With 0 bases clipped from V and 4 bases from J, the junction kept 3 bases outside the gene matches. Here the CDR3 DNA reads TGTGCCATCAGTGAGTCGAGGACAGGGGCCACTGAAGCTTTCTTT. Its translation: CAISESRTGATEAFF.

This sequence joins TRBV19 and TRBJ2-2; 8 bases align to TRBD2. Germline loops: CDR1 LNHDA, CDR2 SQIVND (reference sequence). Trimming removed 8 bases from V and 6 bases from J; junction bases left unmatched: 11. The CDR3 has 15 residues. In DNA form, the CDR3 reads TGTGCCAGTGCCCCGCGACGGGAGGGCCCCGGGGAGCTGTTTTTT. This gives the protein CASAPRREGPGELFF.

The V and J genes are TRBV4-1 and TRBJ1-1; no clear D. V was pared by 2 bases and J by 2 bases, with 9 bases between. Germline V lookup: CDR1 MGHRA, CDR2 YSYEKL. CDR3 size: 14 residues. The chain's CDR3 is CASSQIAANTEAFF. The CDR3 DNA reads as TGCGCCAGCAGCCAAATAGCGGCAAACACTGAAGCTTTCTTT.

In nucleotides, the CDR3 is TGTGCCAGCAGTCAGAGTATCCAAGAGACCCAGTACTTC. Translating gives CASSQSIQETQYF. The gene calls are TRBV12-3 or TRBV12-4 and TRBJ2-5; D is unclear. This CDR3 comprises 13 residues. The V gene lost 5 bases and the J gene lost 1 base, with 8 bases spanning the gap.